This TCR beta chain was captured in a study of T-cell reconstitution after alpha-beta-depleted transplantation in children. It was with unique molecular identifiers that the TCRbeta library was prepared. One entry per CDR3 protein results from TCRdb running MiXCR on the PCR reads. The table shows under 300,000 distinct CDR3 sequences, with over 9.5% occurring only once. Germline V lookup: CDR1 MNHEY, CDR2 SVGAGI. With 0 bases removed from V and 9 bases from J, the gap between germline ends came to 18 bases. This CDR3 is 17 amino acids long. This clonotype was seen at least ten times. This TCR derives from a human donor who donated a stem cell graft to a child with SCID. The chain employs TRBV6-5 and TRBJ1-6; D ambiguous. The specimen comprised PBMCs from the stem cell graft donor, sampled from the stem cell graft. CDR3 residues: CASSYSAWGEKGSPLHF. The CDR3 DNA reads TGTGCCAGCAGTTACTCCGCCTGGGGAGAAAAAGGTTCACCCCTCCACTTT.